This TCR beta chain was sequenced for a study of blood T cell repertoires in COVID-19. Study in general: PBMCs, B-cell-depleted T cells, or T cells were the source of the cDNA or gDNA that made up the material.

Original handling: Estimation of nucleated cell counts was performed using reference gene primer amplification. Clones were read by immunoSEQ multiplex PCR, and TCRdb kept only the in-frame ones, dropping some. Clone size and V and J calls were adopted from that table, with D and trimming inferred from the DNA. The top ten hold 1.2% to 1.5% of the sample, which has 350,000 to 450,000 clones, 70% to 90% seen once. The CDR3 is made up of 16 amino acids. V lost 2 bases, J lost 8 bases, and 11 bases stayed unmatched. Germline V gene lookup returns CDR1 MGHRA and CDR2 YSYEKL. Everyone who took part was roughly 18 to 89 years old, and they came from over 20 US areas.

What was sequenced was PBMCs or T cells enriched from blood (not recorded which). This rearrangement joins TRBV4-1 to TRBJ2-2; 7 bases fit TRBD1. This clonotype originated in a woman between 18 and 29 years old who had been exposed to COVID-19. The CDR3 coding sequence is TGCGCCAGCAGCCAACCAATTAGGGGGCGATCAGGGGAGCTGTTTTTT. As protein: CASSQPIRGRSGELFF.